Following are 8 T cell receptor beta chains from one sample sequenced in a study of identical twins. TCRdb used MiXCR to reprocess the 5' RACE reads, holding one entry per CDR3 protein. The sample lists hundreds of thousands of distinct CDR3 sequences; about 12% were seen once. The same data also went into a second study, on yellow fever vaccine responses in identical twins.

Specimen: CD8+ T cells sorted from blood. The receptors were gathered from a woman younger than 35 in good health.

In its sample, this clonotype was seen many times. The chain joins TRBV3-1 to TRBJ2-7; 11 bases fit TRBD1. V dropped 1 base and J dropped 3; count of bases not matched to a gene: 5. Germline values: CDR1 LGHDT, CDR2 YNNKEL (reference sequence). The length of the CDR3 is 16 residues. The CDR3 loop is CASSQAGTGGIYEQYF. Written as DNA, the CDR3 is TGTGCCAGCAGCCAAGCCGGGACAGGGGGTATCTACGAGCAGTACTTC.

The chain couples TRBV20-1 to TRBJ1-1; 7 bases line up with TRBD1. CDR1 is DFQATT and CDR2 is SNEGSKA in the germline V gene (reference sequence). J lost 4 bases, V lost 5 bases, and 19 bases had no gene match. This CDR3 spans 17 amino acids. The CDR3 protein is CSADTPGQSYVGTEAFF. The CDR3 DNA reads TGCAGTGCTGATACCCCGGGACAGAGCTATGTAGGCACTGAAGCTTTCTTT.

The chain couples TRBV7-9 to TRBJ2-7; D is undetermined. The CDR3 spans 13 residues. Trimming removed 3 bases from V and 0 bases from J, with 6 bases in between. Germline assignment: CDR1 SEHNR and CDR2 FQNEAQ (reference sequence). The CDR3 loop reads CASSFVGSYEQYV. The CDR3 coding sequence is TGTGCCAGCAGCTTCGTCGGCTCCTACGAGCAGTACGTC.

The chain carries TRBV9 and TRBJ2-1, with D possibly being TRBD1 (6 bases). Deletions cut 3 bases from V and 3 bases from J, with 13 bases between. The germline V gene encodes CDR1 SGDLS and CDR2 YYNGEE. CDR3 size: 15 residues. The CDR3: CASSARTASYNEQFF. CDR3 DNA sequence: TGTGCCAGCAGCGCTAGGACAGCAAGCTACAATGAGCAGTTCTTC.

The CDR3 sequence: CASSVPAGYSYNEQFF. For the CDR3, the DNA is TGTGCCAGCAGTGTCCCGGCGGGTTACTCCTACAATGAGCAGTTCTTC. The rearrangement uses TRBV2 and TRBJ2-1; D perhaps matches TRBD2 (5 bases). There are 16 residues in the CDR3. Between the trimmed V and J ends, which lost 4 bases and 0 bases, there was a span of 13 bases. CDR1 is SNHLY and CDR2 is FYNNEI in the germline V gene.

In this sample, this clonotype turned up many times. The rearrangement uses TRBV6-1 and TRBJ1-2; 7 nucleotides match TRBD1. The CDR3 sequence is 15 residues long. The germline CDR1 and CDR2 sequences are MNHNS and SASEGT. After removal of 5 bases from V and 7 bases from J, the junction contained 13 bases not matched to a gene. For the CDR3, the DNA is TGTGCCAGCAGTCCCACAGGGGCTGGTGGAATTGGCTACACCTTC. Translating gives CASSPTGAGGIGYTF.

This clonotype was observed a handful of times. This chain links TRBV13 with TRBJ1-2; 8 bases map to TRBD1. This CDR3 is built from 14 residues. CDR1 and CDR2 from the germline V gene are PRHDT and FYEKMQ (reference sequence). The V gene end was trimmed by 5 bases and the J gene end by 13 bases; junction bases not matched to a gene: 15. CDR3 in amino acids: CASSDLLGTGSSTF. CDR3 bases: TGTGCCAGCAGCGACCTCCTTGGGACAGGCTCCTCCACCTTC.

This clonotype appeared a few times. The chain combines TRBV15 with TRBJ2-3; no clear D. The germline gives CDR1 LNHNV, CDR2 YYDKDF (reference sequence). This CDR3 has 14 residues. With 0 bases removed from V and 4 bases from J, the gap between germline ends came to 8 bases. CDR3 sequence reads: CATSREVVSDTQYF. The CDR3 nucleotides read TGTGCCACCAGCAGAGAGGTAGTTTCAGATACGCAGTATTTT.